This T cell receptor (beta chain) comes out of a study of siplizumab effects on memory and regulatory T cells. Points on this clone: Its antigen is unidentified.

After removal of 5 bases from V and 3 bases from J, the junction contained 6 bases not matched to a gene. Germline CDR1 is SQVTM and CDR2 is ANQGSEA. The CDR3 totals 13 residues. Study-level findings and limits: Mean Treg-derived proportions of mappable alloreactive CD4+ clones were around 72% for siplizumab and about 28% for controls. Sequences below about 10^-5 frequency were poorly captured, limiting mapping of alloreactive clones. Alloreactive sequences whose origin lay in unstimulated CD4+ memory cells were significantly reduced by siplizumab. Both greater diversity than memory cells and a major contribution to the alloresponse seemed to characterize naive T cells.

TCRdb's copy holds only in-frame clones and misses some; the assay was immunoSEQ multiplex PCR. The table lists some 100,000 clones, 92% of them singletons. The sequence came from a human donor in good health. V is TRBV29-1 and J is TRBJ1-1; 7 nucleotides line up with TRBD1. Input material: Tregs sorted from blood. CDR3 sequence (DNA): TGCAGCGTTAGATCCCAGGGGGACACTGAAGCTTTCTTT. Its translation is CSVRSQGDTEAFF. Full variable domain (missing parts from reference TRBV29-1 and TRBJ1-1): SAVISQKPSRDICQRGTSLTIQCQVDSQVTMMFWYRQQPGQSLTLIATANQGSEATYESGFVIDKFPISRPNLTFSTLTVSNMSPEDSSIYLCSVRSQGDTEAFFGQGTRLTVV.